The sequence of this TCR beta chain was determined in a study of cytomegalovirus exposure and HLA in healthy donors. General study points: In an earlier analysis, productive rearrangement rates for most beta V segments clustered near 87% or 30%.

With respect to this clone: The target antigen is unknown. Relative to the germline gene, one junction end is altered; a read error may explain this.

Germline V gene lookup returns CDR1 SEHNR and CDR2 FQNEAQ (reference sequence). The CDR3 spans 12 residues. Although they were nominally healthy when sampled, donors likely had unrecorded immune exposures. The PCR employed 60 Vbeta primers together with 13 Jbeta primers. Repertoires were generated with immunoSEQ multiplex PCR, while TCRdb's copy carries only in-frame clones and drops some. In the table there are 90,000 to 110,000 clones, over 70% of which are singletons. Material: PBMCs. The V and J genes are TRBV7-9 and TRBJ2-7, with TRBD2 as a possible D gene (6 bases). The TCR was taken from a male donor in good health and CMV-seronegative. Here the CDR3 reads CSSSPGRLEQYF. In DNA, the CDR3 is TGTTCCAGCAGCCCGGGGAGGTTGGAGCAGTACTTC. Using reference TRBV7-9 and TRBJ2-7 for the parts outside the CDR3, the full variable domain is DTGVSQNPRHKITKRGQNVTFRCDPISEHNRLYWYRQTLGQGPEFLTYFQNEAQLEKSRLLSDRFSAERPKGSFSTLEIQRTEQGDSAMYLCSSSPGRLEQYFGPGTRLTVT.